The clone carrying this TCR beta chain was found many times. Its antigen remains unidentified. This entry belongs to a study of T cells after yellow fever vaccination. General study results and limits: Just a small share of clonotypes turned up in the CD4 compartment as well as the CD8 compartment. At approximately 96% for CD4 and around 91% for CD8, most primary-vaccination clones showed up again after the booster.

V lost 7 bases, J lost 5 bases, and 14 bases lay in between. This CDR3 has 13 residues. Germline CDR1 reads MDHEN; CDR2 reads SYDVKM. Template-switching 5'RACE yielded the TCR cDNA; a universal primer site and UMIs were added in the process. MiXCR, applied by TCRdb to the 5' RACE reads, yields one record per CDR3 protein. The sample has over 110,000 distinct CDR3 sequences, 7.7% seen once. The TCR was taken from a man aged 25 to 45 who received the YFV17D yellow fever vaccine. The chain uses TRBV28 and TRBJ1-1; D is undetermined. This specimen was CD4+ T cells sorted from PBMCs, taken 5 days after the yellow fever booster vaccination. The CDR3 is CASIFAANTEAFF. CDR3 bases: TGTGCCAGCATTTTCGCGGCGAATACTGAAGCTTTCTTT.